A single sample gave rise to the 13 T cell receptor beta chains below, sequenced in a study of early T cells in non-severe SARS-CoV-2 infection. Each CDR3 protein gets one entry after TCRdb re-called the 5' RACE reads with MiXCR. This table holds about 76,000 distinct CDR3 sequences, around 10% found once. Sequencing input: whole blood. The receptors here all came from an adult who was a healthcare worker with PCR-confirmed SARS-CoV-2 infection or an uninfected control (not recorded which).

The V gene is TRBV20-1, the J gene TRBJ1-1; a possible D gene is TRBD1 (5 bases). Trimming removed 6 bases from V and 0 bases from J, with 11 bases in between. There are 13 residues in the CDR3. Germline V gene sequence: CDR1 DFQATT, CDR2 SNEGSKA (reference sequence). CDR3 residues: CSAWGGMNTEAFF. In DNA, the CDR3 is TGCAGTGCCTGGGGGGGAATGAACACTGAAGCTTTCTTT.

This clonotype turned up a few times. The chain uses TRBV7-9 and TRBJ2-2; D gene uncertain. CDR1 is SEHNR and CDR2 is FQNEAQ in the germline V gene (reference sequence). The CDR3 is 15 amino acids. Trimming stripped 5 bases from V and 6 bases from J, with 16 bases between. The CDR3 is CASSPRPVYAGELFF. As DNA, the CDR3 is TGTGCCAGCAGCCCGAGACCGGTCTACGCCGGGGAGCTGTTTTTT.

This clonotype was counted between two and nine times. This rearrangement joins TRBV7-9 to TRBJ2-1; 9 nucleotides line up with TRBD2. Germline V gives CDR1 SEHNR, CDR2 FQNEAQ (reference sequence). The CDR3 is made up of 15 amino acids. V dropped 1 base and J dropped 10; count of bases not matched to a gene: 8. The CDR3 sequence: CASSLGGGGEKEQFF. In nucleotides, the CDR3 is TGTGCCAGCAGCTTAGGAGGCGGGGGGGAAAAGGAGCAGTTCTTC.

The chain joins TRBV4-1 to TRBJ1-3; TRBD1 might be the D (5 bases). Trimming left V 0 bases short and J 2 bases short, with 14 bases between. Germline V lookup: CDR1 MGHRA, CDR2 YSYEKL. The CDR3 length is 17 residues. CDR3 sequence: CASSQDLGVVAGNTIYF. CDR3 nucleotide sequence: TGCGCCAGCAGCCAAGATCTGGGGGTGGTTGCTGGAAACACCATATATTTT.

This clonotype has only a few counts. V usage is TRBV29-1 and J usage is TRBJ2-6; D might be TRBD1 or TRBD2, each matching 5 bases. V lost 6 bases to trimming and J lost 6 bases, with 6 bases between them. This CDR3 has 11 residues. In germline, CDR1 is SQVTM, CDR2 ANQGSEA. In DNA, the CDR3 is TGCAGCGTGGGGGAGGCCAACGTCCTGACTTTC. Residues: CSVGEANVLTF.

The chain joins TRBV7-8 to TRBJ1-2; weak D call: TRBD1 (5 bases). CDR3 size: 15 residues. Per the germline V gene, CDR1 is SGHVS and CDR2 is FQNEAQ. V was clipped by 5 bases and J by 2 bases, with 15 bases between them. CDR3 in DNA: TGTGCCAGCAGCACCCGACAGCGCCAAAACTATGGCTACACCTTC. This gives the protein CASSTRQRQNYGYTF.

This chain links TRBV20-1 with TRBJ2-3; TRBD1 matches 9 bases. CDR3 length equals 13 residues. From germline, CDR1 is DFQATT and CDR2 SNEGSKA (reference sequence). The CDR3 here is CSLGTGLTDTQYF. The CDR3 region has the DNA TGCAGCCTCGGGACAGGGCTAACAGATACGCAGTATTTT.

This clonotype was observed a handful of times. This rearrangement joins TRBV20-1 to TRBJ2-3, with 9 bases identical to TRBD1. Germline CDR1 reads DFQATT; CDR2 reads SNEGSKA (reference sequence). V trimming: 5 bases; J trimming: 6 bases; junction bases outside the gene matches: 12. CDR3 length equals 15 residues. This CDR3 reads CSAGEQGQGYDTQYF. The CDR3 DNA reads as TGCAGTGCTGGGGAACAGGGACAGGGTTACGATACGCAGTATTTT.

The V gene is TRBV5-1, the J gene TRBJ2-5; 11 nucleotides match TRBD2. Germline V CDR1 and CDR2: SGHRS, YFSETQ. J lost 4 bases, V lost 0 bases, and 2 bases had no gene match. The CDR3 is 15 amino acids. The CDR3 protein is CASSLALAGGETQYF. DNA of the CDR3: TGCGCCAGCAGCTTGGCGCTAGCGGGGGGAGAGACCCAGTACTTC.

This clonotype was seen at least ten times. A junction end diverges from the germline sequence, so it may reflect a read error. This rearrangement joins TRBV13 to TRBJ1-1; TRBD1 is a possible D gene (6 bases). The CDR3 is 12 residues long. The germline V gene has CDR1 PRHDT and CDR2 FYEKMQ (reference sequence). The CDR3 reads CASSLGGDGAFF. In nucleotides, the CDR3 is TGTGCCAGCAGCCTAGGGGGGGACGGAGCTTTCTTT.

The CDR3 nucleotides read TGCGCCAGCAGTGCGGGGGGGAGCACAGATACGCAGTATTTT. Translating it yields CASSAGGSTDTQYF. The V and J genes are TRBV5-1 and TRBJ2-3; 9 positions match TRBD2. There are 14 residues in the CDR3. Germline loops: CDR1 SGHRS, CDR2 YFSETQ. With V trimmed by 5 bases and J by 0 bases, 1 base remained unmatched.

The CDR3 sequence: CASAGSRRETQYF. Written as DNA, the CDR3 is TGTGCCAGCGCGGGGTCGCGGCGGGAGACCCAGTACTTC. The V and J genes are TRBV6-5 and TRBJ2-5, with D perhaps matching TRBD2 (6 bases). V was clipped by 8 bases and J by 5 bases, with 15 bases between them. The CDR3 totals 13 residues. From germline, CDR1 is MNHEY and CDR2 SVGAGI.

This clonotype has more than one count but fewer than ten. J is TRBJ2-1 and V is TRBV11-2; D gene unclear. This CDR3 has 14 amino acids. Trimming pared 0 bases from V and 7 bases from J, leaving 10 bases between. Germline V gene lookup returns CDR1 SGHAT and CDR2 FQNNGV. The chain's CDR3 is CASSLDRWGNEQFF. DNA of the CDR3: TGTGCCAGCAGCTTAGATCGTTGGGGAAATGAGCAGTTCTTC.